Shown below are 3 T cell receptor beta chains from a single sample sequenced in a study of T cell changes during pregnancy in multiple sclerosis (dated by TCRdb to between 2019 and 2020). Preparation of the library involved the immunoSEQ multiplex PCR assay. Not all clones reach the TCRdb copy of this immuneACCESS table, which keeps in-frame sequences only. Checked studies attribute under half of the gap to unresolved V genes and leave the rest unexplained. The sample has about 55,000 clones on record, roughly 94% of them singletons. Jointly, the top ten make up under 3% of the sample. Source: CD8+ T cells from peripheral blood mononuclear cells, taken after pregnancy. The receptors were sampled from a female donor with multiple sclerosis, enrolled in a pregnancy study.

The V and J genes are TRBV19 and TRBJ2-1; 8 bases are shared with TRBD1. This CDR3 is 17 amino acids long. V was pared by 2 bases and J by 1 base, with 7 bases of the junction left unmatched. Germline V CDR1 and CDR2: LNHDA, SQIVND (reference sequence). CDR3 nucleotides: TGTGCCAGTAGTATATTGGTCGGGACAGGTTCCTACAATGAGCAGTTCTTC. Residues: CASSILVGTGSYNEQFF.

The CDR3 sequence is CASSFRNMNTEAFF. For the CDR3, the DNA is TGTGCCAGCAGCTTCCGTAACATGAACACTGAAGCTTTCTTT. The chain has TRBV5-4 and TRBJ1-1, with D unresolved. V dropped 2 bases and J dropped 0 bases, with 8 bases sitting between them. The germline gives CDR1 SGHNT, CDR2 YYREEE (reference sequence). This CDR3 has 14 amino acids. The full variable domain, its missing parts supplied by reference TRBV5-4 and TRBJ1-1, is ETGVTQSPTHLIKTRGQQVTLRCSSQSGHNTVSWYQQALGQGPQFIFQYYREEENGRGNFPPRFSGLQFPNYSSELNVNALELDDSALYLCASSFRNMNTEAFFGQGTRLTVV.

The DNA of the CDR3 is TGTGCCAGCAGCTCATACGACGGGGGCACTGAAGCTTTCTTT. As protein: CASSSYDGGTEAFF. The V call is TRBV7-8, the J call TRBJ1-1; D perhaps matches TRBD1 (5 bases). V dropped 4 bases and J dropped 4 bases, with 13 bases sitting between them. The CDR3 covers 14 residues. Germline CDR1 SGHVS, CDR2 FQNEAQ.